These 25 T cell receptor beta chains were all obtained from the same sample, sequenced in a study of CD8+ T cells in alopecia areata. In each case, RNA was isolated and then reverse transcribed into cDNA as the sequencing template. Sequencing was performed with immunoSEQ multiplex PCR; in TCRdb, only in-frame clones are kept and a portion is missing. The sample contains 160,000 or so clones, roughly 65% of which appear only once. Treatment of the sample: oral pan-JAK inhibitor, 5-10 mg twice daily. The sample in question was CD4+ T cells sorted from blood, obtained at week 4, from a patient treated with tofacitinib. These receptors were collected from a human donor with alopecia areata.

V and J are TRBV4-1 and TRBJ1-5; D is possibly TRBD1 (5 bases). There are 13 residues in the CDR3. The germline CDR1 and CDR2 sequences are MGHRA and YSYEKL. Trimming left V 5 bases short and J 10 bases short, with 15 bases between. The chain's CDR3 is CASSDSVSQPQHF. The CDR3 DNA is TGCGCCAGCAGCGACAGTGTGTCGCAACCCCAGCATTTT.

The gene calls are TRBV4-1 and TRBJ2-1; D is undetermined. Germline-derived CDR1 and CDR2 are MGHRA and YSYEKL. The ends were cut back, 0 bases at V and 5 bases at J, with 17 bases in the middle. CDR3 length: 17 residues. CDR3 in DNA: TGCGCCAGCAGCCAAGATAACGCGGCTTCAAGGAACAATGAGCAGTTCTTC. Amino acid sequence: CASSQDNAASRNNEQFF.

In the case of this clone: An end of the junction does not agree with germline; a read error may underlie this. This sequence joins TRBV29-1 and TRBJ1-1; 8 positions match TRBD1. This CDR3 has 14 residues. Germline CDR1 is SQVTM and CDR2 is ANQGSEA. CDR3 bases: TGCAGCGTCGAAGACGGGACAGGGAACACTGAAGCTTTCTTT. Its translation: CSVEDGTGNTEAFF.

About this clone: One end of the junction is discordant with germline, which a read error may explain. This chain joins TRBV7-7 and TRBJ2-7; 9 nucleotides match TRBD1. The CDR3 spans 15 residues. The V gene's germline CDR1 is SSHAT and CDR2 FNYEAQ (reference sequence). The CDR3 protein is CASSTGQGSSHEQYF. CDR3 nucleotide sequence: TGTGCTAGCAGCACTGGACAGGGGTCTAGCCACGAGCAGTACTTC. The whole variable domain, filled in from reference TRBV7-7 and TRBJ2-7, reads GAGVSQSPRYKVTKRGQDVTLRCDPISSHATLYWYQQALGQGPEFLTYFNYEAQPDKSGLPSDRFSAERPEGSISTLTIQRTEQRDSAMYRCASSTGQGSSHEQYFGPGTRLTVT.

The rearrangement links TRBV7-2 to TRBJ2-3; 10 nucleotides match TRBD2. Trimming removed 1 base from V and 0 bases from J; junction bases left unmatched: 10. Germline assignment: CDR1 SGHTA and CDR2 FQGNSA. This CDR3 is built from 19 residues. DNA for the CDR3: TGTGCCAGCAGCTTAGTAGGCAGCGGGGGGGCCTGGAGCACAGATACGCAGTATTTT. Amino acids: CASSLVGSGGAWSTDTQYF.

V is TRBV4-3 and J is TRBJ1-2; TRBD1 matches 9 bases. Germline V gives CDR1 LGHNA, CDR2 YSLEER. Germline trimming cut 0 bases from V and 4 bases from J; bases unmatched to any gene: 9. The CDR3 covers 17 residues. CDR3 DNA: TGCGCCAGCAGCCAAGAAAGGGGACAGGGATCAGGCTATGGCTACACCTTC. Translated: CASSQERGQGSGYGYTF.

This clone was found a few times. The rearrangement joins TRBV14 to TRBJ2-7, with D possibly being TRBD2 (7 bases). Germline values: CDR1 SGHDN, CDR2 FVKESK. This CDR3 comprises 16 residues. The V end lost 4 bases, the J end lost 4 bases, and 20 bases lay between the germline ends. The CDR3 coding sequence is TGTGCCAGCAGCCCCCTAGTTGGGGGGGCAAGATACGAGCAGTACTTC. Protein sequence: CASSPLVGGARYEQYF.

The chain joins TRBV9 to TRBJ1-5, with D possibly TRBD1 on 5 matching bases. From germline, CDR1 is SGDLS and CDR2 YYNGEE. The CDR3 has 14 residues. Trimming took off 2 bases at V and 5 bases at J, with 11 bases between the two ends. This chain's CDR3 is CASSVTWGDQPQHF. As DNA, the CDR3 is TGTGCCAGCAGCGTGACATGGGGGGATCAGCCCCAGCATTTT.

The V and J genes are TRBV29-1 and TRBJ1-6; D remains ambiguous. Germline assignment: CDR1 SQVTM and CDR2 ANQGSEA. V was trimmed by 1 base and J by 7 bases, leaving 8 bases between them. The CDR3 runs 13 residues. The CDR3 region has the DNA TGCAGCGTTGAAGTTGACACCAATTCACCCCTCCACTTT. As protein: CSVEVDTNSPLHF.

Here the CDR3 reads CASSREGVTGELFF. CDR3 nucleotides: TGTGCCAGCAGCCGAGAGGGGGTCACCGGGGAGCTGTTTTTT. This chain joins TRBV11-1 and TRBJ2-2; tentative D call: TRBD1 (6 bases). The germline CDR1 and CDR2 sequences are SGHAT and FQDESV (reference sequence). The V gene lost 5 bases and the J gene lost 4 bases, with 11 bases spanning the gap. The CDR3 is 14 residues long.

This clone was counted a few times. The chain uses TRBV11-2 and TRBJ2-3; 9 bases agree with TRBD2. The CDR3 is 15 amino acids. The ends lost 3 bases at V and 2 bases at J; junction bases unmatched: 3. Germline lookup yields CDR1 SGHAT and CDR2 FQNNGV. This CDR3 reads CASSFQRGATDTQYF. The CDR3 nucleotides read TGTGCCAGCAGCTTCCAGCGGGGGGCCACAGATACGCAGTATTTT.

This chain joins TRBV10-3 and TRBJ1-6; no firm D call. Germline assignment: CDR1 ENHRY and CDR2 SYGVKD. V lost 2 bases, J lost 9 bases, and 8 bases lay in between. The CDR3 totals 13 residues. This chain's CDR3 is CAISEGLSSPLHF. CDR3 in DNA: TGTGCCATCAGTGAGGGGCTCAGTTCACCCCTCCACTTT.

The chain joins TRBV29-1 to TRBJ2-1, with a possible D match to TRBD2 (6 bases). V was pared by 4 bases and J by 2 bases, with 12 bases between. The CDR3 covers 14 residues. Per the germline V gene, CDR1 is SQVTM and CDR2 is ANQGSEA. DNA of the CDR3: TGCAGCGTTGTACTAGCTGGGCCCTACAATGAGCAGTTCTTC. Its translation: CSVVLAGPYNEQFF.

As for this clone: One junction end disagrees with the germline gene, perhaps due to a read error. This chain links TRBV10-3 with TRBJ2-1; 8 positions agree with TRBD2. The germline V gene has CDR1 ENHRY and CDR2 SYGVKD. The CDR3 covers 13 residues. The CDR3 region has the DNA TGTGCCAGCAGTTACTCGACTAGCGATGAGCAGTTCTTC. Protein sequence: CASSYSTSDEQFF.

The chain joins TRBV9 to TRBJ1-6; possible D gene TRBD1, 5 bases. V was clipped by 2 bases and J by 7 bases, with 13 bases between them. This CDR3 contains 15 residues. In germline, CDR1 is SGDLS, CDR2 YYNGEE. As DNA, the CDR3 is TGTGCCAGCAGCGTGGGGGGACTGGTAAATTCACCCCTCCACTTT. The encoded protein is CASSVGGLVNSPLHF.

This chain connects TRBV27 to TRBJ1-5; 7 bases map to TRBD1. The CDR3 length is 14 residues. Germline-derived CDR1 and CDR2 are MNHEY and SMNVEV (reference sequence). Trimming removed 5 bases from V and 4 bases from J; junction bases left unmatched: 5. CDR3 in amino acids: CASSATTGNQPQHF. DNA for the CDR3: TGTGCCAGCAGTGCGACGACAGGGAATCAGCCCCAGCATTTT.

The CDR3 loop reads CASSSGYSYNEQFF. As DNA, the CDR3 is TGTGCCAGCAGTAGCGGGTACTCCTACAATGAGCAGTTCTTC. The rearrangement links TRBV6-1 to TRBJ2-1; tentative D call: TRBD2 (6 bases). The germline V and J ends were trimmed by 5 bases and 0 bases, with 8 bases remaining between them. Per the germline V gene, CDR1 is MNHNS and CDR2 is SASEGT. The CDR3 contains 14 residues.

This clone was observed a handful of times. The chain recombines TRBV29-1 with TRBJ1-1, with D uncertain. V dropped 6 bases and J dropped 6 bases, with 17 bases sitting between them. Per germline, CDR1 SQVTM and CDR2 ANQGSEA. The CDR3 loop spans 13 amino acids. The CDR3 is CSVIGGYISEAFF. In DNA, the CDR3 is TGCAGCGTCATAGGAGGGTATATCTCTGAAGCTTTCTTT.

V gene TRBV29-1 combines with J gene TRBJ1-1; D gene unclear. The CDR3 totals 14 residues. CDR1 and CDR2 from the germline V gene are SQVTM and ANQGSEA. V was trimmed by 5 bases and J by 4 bases, leaving 17 bases between them. Here the CDR3 reads CSVRVGNTGTEAFF. CDR3 bases: TGCAGCGTTCGCGTGGGCAACACGGGCACTGAAGCTTTCTTT.

CDR3 amino acids: CASSLGTGGEKLFF. The CDR3 DNA reads as TGTGCCAGCAGCTTAGGGACAGGGGGTGAAAAACTGTTTTTT. The rearrangement joins TRBV7-2 to TRBJ1-4, with 10 bases matching TRBD1. The V gene's germline CDR1 is SGHTA and CDR2 FQGNSA. V lost 1 base, J lost 7 bases, and 0 bases stayed unmatched. This CDR3 has 14 amino acids.

This clone was counted a few times. The chain uses TRBV10-3 and TRBJ2-2, with TRBD2 identical over 7 bases. The CDR3 sequence is 13 residues long. Germline V gene lookup returns CDR1 ENHRY and CDR2 SYGVKD. After removal of 10 bases from V and 0 bases from J, the junction contained 2 bases not matched to a gene. As DNA, the CDR3 is TGTGCCACCGCGGGGGCGAACACCGGGGAGCTGTTTTTT. Translating it yields CATAGANTGELFF.

V and J are TRBV30 and TRBJ1-4; no clear D gene. The CDR3 sequence is 12 residues long. V lost 0 bases and J lost 10, with 9 bases in between. Germline lookup yields CDR1 GTSNPN and CDR2 SVGIG (reference sequence). Written as DNA, the CDR3 is TGTGCCTGGAGTGTTGTCATGGGAAAACTGTTTTTT. Its protein product is CAWSVVMGKLFF. The whole variable domain, remainder taken from reference TRBV30 and TRBJ1-4, is SQTIHQWPATLVQPVGSPLSLECTVEGTSNPNLYWYRQAAGRGLQLLFYSVGIGQISSEVPQNLSASRPQDRQFILSSKKLLLSDSGFYLCAWSVVMGKLFFGSGTQLSVL.

For the CDR3, the DNA is TGTGCCAGCAGTATAAGGGACCAGCCCCAGCATTTT. Encoded protein: CASSIRDQPQHF. The chain has TRBV2 and TRBJ1-5; the D gene is possibly TRBD1 (5 bases). Trimming cost V 5 bases and J 7 bases, with 9 bases left between them. Looked up from germline, CDR1 is SNHLY and CDR2 is FYNNEI. The CDR3 spans 12 residues.

The rearrangement uses TRBV29-1 and TRBJ2-1; D possibly corresponds to TRBD1 (6 bases). V was clipped by 3 bases and J by 4 bases, with 16 bases between them. This CDR3 contains 15 residues. CDR1 is SQVTM and CDR2 is ANQGSEA in the germline V gene. For the CDR3, the DNA is TGCAGCGTTGACCCGGACAGTAGGGGATACAATGAGCAGTTCTTC. This codes for CSVDPDSRGYNEQFF.

The gene calls are TRBV4-1 and TRBJ1-1, with D possibly being TRBD1 (5 bases). V shed 4 bases and J shed 0 bases, with 12 bases lying between them. The CDR3 extends over 15 amino acids. CDR1 MGHRA and CDR2 YSYEKL come from the germline V gene. This CDR3 is CASSRPTGMNTEAFF. The CDR3 DNA reads TGCGCCAGCAGCCGCCCCACAGGAATGAACACTGAAGCTTTCTTT.